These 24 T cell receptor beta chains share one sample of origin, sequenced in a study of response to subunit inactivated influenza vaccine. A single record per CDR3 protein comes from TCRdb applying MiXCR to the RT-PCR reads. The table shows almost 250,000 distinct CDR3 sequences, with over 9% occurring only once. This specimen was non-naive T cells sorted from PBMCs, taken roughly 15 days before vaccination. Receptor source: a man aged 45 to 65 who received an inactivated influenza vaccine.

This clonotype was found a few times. CDR3 residues: CASSSVGDSAYEQYF. As DNA, the CDR3 is TGTGCCAGTAGTTCGGTGGGGGACAGCGCCTACGAGCAGTACTTC. V usage is TRBV19 and J usage is TRBJ2-7; the match to TRBD1 covers 7 bases. The CDR3 contains 15 residues. J lost 2 bases, V lost 5 bases, and 9 bases had no gene match. Germline CDR1 is LNHDA and CDR2 is SQIVND (reference sequence).

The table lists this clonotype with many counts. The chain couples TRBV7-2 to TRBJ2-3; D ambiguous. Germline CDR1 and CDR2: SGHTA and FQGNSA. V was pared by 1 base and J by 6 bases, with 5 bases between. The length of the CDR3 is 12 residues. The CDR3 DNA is TGTGCCAGCAGCTTAGATAGGGATACGCAGTATTTT. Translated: CASSLDRDTQYF.

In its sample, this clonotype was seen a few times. CDR3 sequence: CSAISGRAGNEQYF. The CDR3 nucleotides are TGCAGTGCTATAAGCGGGAGGGCCGGGAACGAGCAGTACTTC. The genes are TRBV20-1 and TRBJ2-7, with TRBD2 identical over 10 bases. Losses at the gene ends were 4 bases for V and 5 bases for J; bases not matched to a gene: 8. Germline CDR1 reads DFQATT; CDR2 reads SNEGSKA (reference sequence). CDR3 length equals 14 residues.

The CDR3 protein is CASSLGSGYEQFF. The CDR3 nucleotides read TGTGCCAGCAGTTTAGGTAGCGGATATGAGCAGTTCTTC. The genes are TRBV12-3 or TRBV12-4 and TRBJ2-1; D might be TRBD2 (6 bases). The ends were cut back, 1 base at V and 8 bases at J, with 9 bases in the middle. CDR3 length equals 13 residues.

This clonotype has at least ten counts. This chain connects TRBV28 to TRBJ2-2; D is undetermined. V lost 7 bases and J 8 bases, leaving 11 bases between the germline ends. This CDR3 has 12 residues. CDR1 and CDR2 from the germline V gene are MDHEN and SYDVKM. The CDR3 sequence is CASTTRLGELFF. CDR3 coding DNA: TGTGCCAGCACAACAAGACTGGGGGAGCTGTTTTTT.

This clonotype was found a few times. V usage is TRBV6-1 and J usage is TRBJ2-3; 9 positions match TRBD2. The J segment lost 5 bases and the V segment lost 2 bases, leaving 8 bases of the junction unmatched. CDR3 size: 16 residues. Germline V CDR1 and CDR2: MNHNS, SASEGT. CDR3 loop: CASSESKKRGVDTQYF. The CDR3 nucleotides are TGTGCCAGCAGTGAATCTAAGAAGCGGGGGGTAGATACGCAGTATTTT.

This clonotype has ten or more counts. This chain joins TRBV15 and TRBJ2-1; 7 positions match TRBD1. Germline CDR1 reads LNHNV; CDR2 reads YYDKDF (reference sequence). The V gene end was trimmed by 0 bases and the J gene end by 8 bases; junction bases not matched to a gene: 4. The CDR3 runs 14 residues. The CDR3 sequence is CATSRDPQGDEQFF. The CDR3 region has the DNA TGTGCCACCAGCAGAGATCCCCAGGGGGATGAGCAGTTCTTC.

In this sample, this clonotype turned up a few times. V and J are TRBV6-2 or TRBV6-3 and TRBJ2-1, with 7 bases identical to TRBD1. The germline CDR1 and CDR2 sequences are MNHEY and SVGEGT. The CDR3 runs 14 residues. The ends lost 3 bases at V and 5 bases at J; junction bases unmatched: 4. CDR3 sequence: CASSYWDSDNEQFF. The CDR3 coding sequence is TGTGCCAGCAGTTATTGGGACAGTGACAATGAGCAGTTCTTC.

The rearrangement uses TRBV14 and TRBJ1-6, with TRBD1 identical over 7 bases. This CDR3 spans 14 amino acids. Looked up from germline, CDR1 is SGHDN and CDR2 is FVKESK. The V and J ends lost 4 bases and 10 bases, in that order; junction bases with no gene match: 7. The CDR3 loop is CASSPHRGGSPLHF. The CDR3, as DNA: TGTGCCAGCAGCCCCCACAGGGGCGGATCACCCCTCCACTTT.

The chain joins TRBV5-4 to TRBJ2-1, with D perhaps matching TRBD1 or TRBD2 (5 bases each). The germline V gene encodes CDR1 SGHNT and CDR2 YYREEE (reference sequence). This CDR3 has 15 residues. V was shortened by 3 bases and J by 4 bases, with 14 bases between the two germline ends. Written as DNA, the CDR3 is TGTGCCAGCAGCTCCGGGACCACCGGGTACAATGAGCAGTTCTTC. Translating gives CASSSGTTGYNEQFF.

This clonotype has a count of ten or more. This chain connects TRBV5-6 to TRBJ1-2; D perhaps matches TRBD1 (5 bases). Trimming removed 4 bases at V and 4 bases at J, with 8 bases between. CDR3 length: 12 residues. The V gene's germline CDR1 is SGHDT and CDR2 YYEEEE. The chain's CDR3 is CASSADSYGYTF. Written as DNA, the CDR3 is TGTGCCAGCAGCGCAGACAGCTATGGCTACACCTTC.

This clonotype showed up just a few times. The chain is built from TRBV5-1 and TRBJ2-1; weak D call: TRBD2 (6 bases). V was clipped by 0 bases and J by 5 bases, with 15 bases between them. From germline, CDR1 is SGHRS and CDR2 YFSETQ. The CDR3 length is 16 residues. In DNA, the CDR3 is TGCGCCAGCAGCTTGGCCTTGAGTAGCGGAAACAATGAGCAGTTCTTC. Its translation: CASSLALSSGNNEQFF.

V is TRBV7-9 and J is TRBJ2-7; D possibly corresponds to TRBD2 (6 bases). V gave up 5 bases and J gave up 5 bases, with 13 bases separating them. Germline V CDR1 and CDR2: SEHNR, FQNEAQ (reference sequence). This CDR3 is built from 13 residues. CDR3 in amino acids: CASSIWSGDEQYF. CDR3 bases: TGTGCCAGCAGCATATGGTCGGGGGACGAGCAGTACTTC. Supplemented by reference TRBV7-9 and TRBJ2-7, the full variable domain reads DTGVSQNPRHKITKRGQNVTFRCDPISEHNRLYWYRQTLGQGPEFLTYFQNEAQLEKSRLLSDRFSAERPKGSFSTLEIQRTEQGDSAMYLCASSIWSGDEQYFGPGTRLTVT.

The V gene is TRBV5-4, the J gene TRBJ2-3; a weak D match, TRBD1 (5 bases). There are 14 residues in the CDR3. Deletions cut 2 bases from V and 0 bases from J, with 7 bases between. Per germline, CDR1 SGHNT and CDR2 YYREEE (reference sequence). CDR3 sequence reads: CASSFGASTDTQYF. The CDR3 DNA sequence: TGTGCCAGCAGCTTTGGGGCTAGCACAGATACGCAGTATTTT.

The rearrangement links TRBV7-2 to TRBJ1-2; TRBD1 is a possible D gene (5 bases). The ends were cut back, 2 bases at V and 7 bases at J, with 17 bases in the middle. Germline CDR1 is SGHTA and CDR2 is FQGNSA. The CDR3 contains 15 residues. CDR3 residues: CASSLLIGARAGYTF. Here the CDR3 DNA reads TGTGCCAGCAGCTTATTAATCGGGGCGCGGGCTGGCTACACCTTC. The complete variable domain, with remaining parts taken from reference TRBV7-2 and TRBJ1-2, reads GAGVSQSPSNKVTEKGKDVELRCDPISGHTALYWYRQSLGQGLEFLIYFQGNSAPDKSGLPSDRFSAERTGGSVSTLTIQRTQQEDSAVYLCASSLLIGARAGYTFGSGTRLTVV.

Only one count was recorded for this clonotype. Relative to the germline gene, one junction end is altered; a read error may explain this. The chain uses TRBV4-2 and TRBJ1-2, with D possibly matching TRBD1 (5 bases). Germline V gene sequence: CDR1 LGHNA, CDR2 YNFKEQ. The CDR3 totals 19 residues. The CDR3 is CTSSQVLIPDPGRGYGYTF. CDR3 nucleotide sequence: TGTACCAGCAGCCAAGTGCTAATTCCAGACCCGGGGAGGGGATATGGCTACACCTTC.

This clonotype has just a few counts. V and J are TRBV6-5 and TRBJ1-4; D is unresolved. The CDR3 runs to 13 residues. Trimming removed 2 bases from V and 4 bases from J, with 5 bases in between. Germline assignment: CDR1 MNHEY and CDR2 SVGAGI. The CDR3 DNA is TGTGCCAGCAGTTACGCCCGTAATGAAAAACTGTTTTTT. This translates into CASSYARNEKLFF.

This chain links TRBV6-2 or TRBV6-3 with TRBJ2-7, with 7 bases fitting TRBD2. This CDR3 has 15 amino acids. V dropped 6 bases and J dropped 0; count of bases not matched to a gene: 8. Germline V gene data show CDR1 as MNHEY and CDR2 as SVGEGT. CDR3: CASRIELAGSYEQYF. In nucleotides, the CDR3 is TGTGCCAGCAGGATAGAATTAGCGGGCTCCTACGAGCAGTACTTC.

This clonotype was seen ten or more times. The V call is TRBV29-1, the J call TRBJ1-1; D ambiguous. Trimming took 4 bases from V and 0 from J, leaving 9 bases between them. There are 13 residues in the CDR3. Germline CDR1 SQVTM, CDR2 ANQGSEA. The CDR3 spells CSVGRRLNTEAFF. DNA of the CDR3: TGCAGCGTTGGAAGGAGGTTGAACACTGAAGCTTTCTTT.

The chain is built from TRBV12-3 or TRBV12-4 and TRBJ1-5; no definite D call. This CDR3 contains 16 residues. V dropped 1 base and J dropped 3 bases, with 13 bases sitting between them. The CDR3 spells CASSLDVERTNQPQHF. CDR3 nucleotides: TGTGCCAGCAGTTTAGATGTGGAACGTACCAATCAGCCCCAGCATTTT.

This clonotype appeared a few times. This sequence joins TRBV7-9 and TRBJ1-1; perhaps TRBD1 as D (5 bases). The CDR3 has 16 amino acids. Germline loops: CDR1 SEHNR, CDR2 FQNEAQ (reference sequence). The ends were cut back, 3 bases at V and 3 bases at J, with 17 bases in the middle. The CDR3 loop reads CASSFGAYLKDTEAFF. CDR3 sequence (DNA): TGTGCCAGCAGCTTCGGGGCTTACCTAAAGGACACTGAAGCTTTCTTT. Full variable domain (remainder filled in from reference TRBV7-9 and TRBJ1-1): DTGVSQNPRHKITKRGQNVTFRCDPISEHNRLYWYRQTLGQGPEFLTYFQNEAQLEKSRLLSDRFSAERPKGSFSTLEIQRTEQGDSAMYLCASSFGAYLKDTEAFFGQGTRLTVV.

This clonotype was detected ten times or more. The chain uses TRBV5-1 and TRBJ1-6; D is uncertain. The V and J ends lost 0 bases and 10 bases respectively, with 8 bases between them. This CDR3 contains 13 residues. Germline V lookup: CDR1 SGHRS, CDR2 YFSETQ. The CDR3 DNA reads TGCGCCAGCAGCTTGGCCGGTCGATCACCCCTCCACTTT. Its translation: CASSLAGRSPLHF.

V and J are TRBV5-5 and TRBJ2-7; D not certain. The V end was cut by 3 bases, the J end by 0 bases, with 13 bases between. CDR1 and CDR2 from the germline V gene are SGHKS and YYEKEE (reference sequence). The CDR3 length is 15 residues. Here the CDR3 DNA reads TGTGCCAGCAGCTCGTACAGCGTTAGCTCCTACGAGCAGTACTTC. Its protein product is CASSSYSVSSYEQYF.

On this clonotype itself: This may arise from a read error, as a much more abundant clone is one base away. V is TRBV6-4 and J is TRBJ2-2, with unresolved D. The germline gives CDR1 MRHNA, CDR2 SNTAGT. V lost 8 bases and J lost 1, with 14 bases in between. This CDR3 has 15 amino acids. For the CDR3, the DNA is TGTGCCAGCCGTCGAGTCAGCATGAACACCGGGGAGCTGTTTTTT. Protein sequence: CASRRVSMNTGELFF.